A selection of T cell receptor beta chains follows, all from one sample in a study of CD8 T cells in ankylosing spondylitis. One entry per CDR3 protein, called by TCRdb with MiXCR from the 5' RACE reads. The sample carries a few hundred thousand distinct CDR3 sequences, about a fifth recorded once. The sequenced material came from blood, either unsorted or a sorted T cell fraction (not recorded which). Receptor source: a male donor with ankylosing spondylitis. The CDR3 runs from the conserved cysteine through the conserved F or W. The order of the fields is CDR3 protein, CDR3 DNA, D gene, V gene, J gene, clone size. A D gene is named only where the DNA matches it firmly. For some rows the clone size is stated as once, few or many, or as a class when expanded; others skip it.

CDR3 protein: CASSPNGGVSRGPLRFF; CDR3 DNA: TGTGCCAGCAGTCCCAATGGTGGTGTGAGTAGGGGGCCCCTCCGGTTCTTC; D gene: TRBD1; V gene: TRBV27; J gene: TRBJ2-1; clone size: NA
CDR3 protein: CASSLGGTGVNYGYTF; CDR3 DNA: TGCGCCAGCAGCTTGGGTGGGACAGGGGTGAACTATGGCTACACCTTC; D gene: TRBD1; V gene: TRBV5-1; J gene: TRBJ1-2; clone size: few
CDR3 protein: CASSYRDRGDNEQFF; CDR3 DNA: TGTGCCAGCAGCTACCGGGACCGTGGCGACAATGAGCAGTTCTTC; D gene: NA; V gene: TRBV11-1; J gene: TRBJ2-1; clone size: few
CDR3 protein: CASGYLGNTGELFF; CDR3 DNA: TGTGCCAGCGGATACCTAGGGAACACCGGGGAGCTGTTTTTT; D gene: NA; V gene: TRBV19; J gene: TRBJ2-2; clone size: NA
CDR3 protein: CASSPGGVAYTF; CDR3 DNA: TGTGCCAGCAGTCCTGGGGGAGTCGCCTACACCTTC; D gene: NA; V gene: TRBV2; J gene: TRBJ1-2; clone size: few
CDR3 protein: CASSRTSGSSYEQYF; CDR3 DNA: TGTGCCAGCAGCCGGACTAGCGGGAGCTCCTACGAGCAGTACTTC; D gene: TRBD2; V gene: TRBV12-3/TRBV12-4; J gene: TRBJ2-7; clone size: many
CDR3 protein: CASSYRVLSGYTF; CDR3 DNA: TGTGCCAGCTCGTACAGGGTTTTAAGTGGCTACACCTTC; D gene: NA; V gene: TRBV18; J gene: TRBJ1-2; clone size: few
CDR3 protein: CASSQVRHPNTGELFF; CDR3 DNA: TGCGCCAGCAGCCAAGTAAGACACCCGAACACCGGGGAGCTGTTTTTT; D gene: NA; V gene: TRBV4-1; J gene: TRBJ2-2; clone size: few
CDR3 protein: CSVGAATNNEQFF; CDR3 DNA: TGCAGCGTTGGAGCCGCGACGAACAATGAGCAGTTCTTC; D gene: NA; V gene: TRBV29-1; J gene: TRBJ2-1; clone size: NA
CDR3 protein: CASSLAQGWNTEAFF; CDR3 DNA: TGCGCCAGCAGCTTGGCGCAGGGATGGAACACTGAAGCTTTCTTT; D gene: NA; V gene: TRBV5-1; J gene: TRBJ1-1; clone size: many
CDR3 protein: CASSLRNANTEAFF; CDR3 DNA: TGCGCCAGCAGCTTGAGGAACGCGAACACTGAAGCTTTCTTT; D gene: NA; V gene: TRBV5-1; J gene: TRBJ1-1; clone size: many
CDR3 protein: CSVVRHASYNEQFF; CDR3 DNA: TGCAGCGTTGTCCGGCATGCCTCCTACAATGAGCAGTTCTTC; D gene: NA; V gene: TRBV29-1; J gene: TRBJ2-1; clone size: NA
CDR3 protein: CATSGTAHNEQFF; CDR3 DNA: TGTGCCACCAGTGGGACAGCGCACAATGAGCAGTTCTTC; D gene: NA; V gene: TRBV24-1; J gene: TRBJ2-1; clone size: few
CDR3 protein: CAWTRGLLAGVAEQFF; CDR3 DNA: TGTGCCTGGACCCGGGGGCTACTAGCGGGAGTTGCGGAGCAGTTCTTC; D gene: TRBD2; V gene: TRBV30; J gene: TRBJ2-1; clone size: NA
CDR3 protein: CASSFGTSVGPYNEQFF; CDR3 DNA: TGCGCCAGCAGCTTCGGGACTAGTGTCGGGCCCTACAATGAGCAGTTCTTC; D gene: TRBD2; V gene: TRBV5-1; J gene: TRBJ2-1; clone size: NA
CDR3 protein: CASSLVRGRHYGYTF; CDR3 DNA: TGTGCCAGCAGCTTAGTCCGGGGAAGGCACTATGGCTACACCTTC; D gene: NA; V gene: TRBV7-2; J gene: TRBJ1-2; clone size: once
CDR3 protein: CSATRGGNYNEQFF; CDR3 DNA: TGCAGTGCCACTCGGGGAGGGAACTACAATGAGCAGTTCTTC; D gene: TRBD2; V gene: TRBV20-1; J gene: TRBJ2-1; clone size: few
CDR3 protein: CATSRDGVRTNEKLFF; CDR3 DNA: TGTGCCACCAGCAGAGACGGGGTTAGGACTAATGAAAAACTGTTTTTT; D gene: NA; V gene: TRBV15; J gene: TRBJ1-4; clone size: few
CDR3 protein: CARGDRTNEKLFF; CDR3 DNA: TGTGCCAGAGGGGACAGGACTAATGAAAAACTGTTTTTT; D gene: TRBD1; V gene: TRBV2; J gene: TRBJ1-4; clone size: few
CDR3 protein: CASSYEGGPQGTQYF; CDR3 DNA: TGCGCCAGCAGCTACGAGGGGGGCCCCCAGGGGACCCAGTACTTC; D gene: NA; V gene: TRBV5-1; J gene: TRBJ2-5; clone size: NA
CDR3 protein: CASSYGLSGGQETQYF; CDR3 DNA: TGTGCCAGCAGTTACGGTCTTAGCGGAGGGCAAGAGACCCAGTACTTC; D gene: NA; V gene: TRBV6-5; J gene: TRBJ2-5; clone size: NA
CDR3 protein: CAIRGASYEQYF; CDR3 DNA: TGTGCCATCCGGGGGGCATCCTACGAGCAGTACTTC; D gene: NA; V gene: TRBV10-3; J gene: TRBJ2-7; clone size: NA
CDR3 protein: CASRPVSGNPNEQFF; CDR3 DNA: TGTGCCAGCAGACCCGTTAGCGGGAACCCCAATGAGCAGTTCTTC; D gene: TRBD2; V gene: TRBV28; J gene: TRBJ2-1; clone size: NA
CDR3 protein: CASTRTDMNTEAFF; CDR3 DNA: TGTGCCAGCACCCGGACAGACATGAACACTGAAGCTTTCTTT; D gene: NA; V gene: TRBV6-1; J gene: TRBJ1-1; clone size: few
CDR3 protein: CATNMSSGSYEQYF; CDR3 DNA: TGTGCCACCAACATGTCTAGCGGGAGCTACGAGCAGTACTTC; D gene: TRBD2; V gene: TRBV24-1; J gene: TRBJ2-7; clone size: few
CDR3 protein: CATSRGDSQETQYF; CDR3 DNA: TGTGCCACCAGCAGAGGGGACAGCCAAGAGACCCAGTACTTC; D gene: TRBD1; V gene: TRBV15; J gene: TRBJ2-5; clone size: many
CDR3 protein: CSARDFQGHEQYF; CDR3 DNA: TGCAGTGCTAGAGATTTTCAGGGGCATGAGCAGTACTTC; D gene: NA; V gene: TRBV20-1; J gene: TRBJ2-7; clone size: many
CDR3 protein: CSVGLSNQPQHF; CDR3 DNA: TGCAGCGTTGGGCTTAGCAATCAGCCCCAGCATTTT; D gene: NA; V gene: TRBV29-1; J gene: TRBJ1-5; clone size: few
CDR3 protein: CASSSVGGGYTF; CDR3 DNA: TGTGCCAGCAGCTCTGTGGGGGGTGGCTACACCTTC; D gene: NA; V gene: TRBV11-3; J gene: TRBJ1-2; clone size: NA
CDR3 protein: CASPPKGSYEQYF; CDR3 DNA: TGTGCCAGTCCTCCCAAGGGGTCCTACGAGCAGTACTTC; D gene: NA; V gene: TRBV19; J gene: TRBJ2-7; clone size: NA
CDR3 protein: CASSSPGLAGREQYF; CDR3 DNA: TGCGCCAGCAGCTCACCGGGACTAGCGGGGAGAGAGCAGTACTTC; D gene: TRBD2; V gene: TRBV5-1; J gene: TRBJ2-7; clone size: few